Below, 2 T cell receptor beta chains from the same sample are listed, as sequenced in a study of T-cell reconstitution after alpha-beta-depleted transplantation in children listed by TCRdb under 2016. In the paper's terms, the treatment or condition label means: allogeneic hematopoietic cell transplantation with graft depleted of TCRalphabeta T cells and CD19 B cells. The protocol used for the library was PCR. The instrument given in TCRdb is Illumina HiSeq 2500. TCR library preparation used molecular barcoding, with unique molecular identifiers applied to normalize quantification of the TCRbeta repertoire. TCRdb took the public reads, trimmed them with fastp at Q25, ran MiXCR for clone calling and kept in-frame beta chains. All rows with the same CDR3 protein become a single entry with the most common DNA and genes. For this sample there are under 250,000 distinct CDR3 sequences; about 24% appear just once. About 5% of the sample goes to the ten largest clones.

The sample was PBMCs, mostly from graft donor cells, taken 360 days after TCRalphabeta/CD19-depleted stem cell transplant. The receptors originated from a female patient younger than 10 who had a stem cell transplant for congenital amegakaryocytic thrombocytopenia, so the T cells may come from the graft donor.

As DNA, the CDR3 is TGCAGTGCTAGTATGAGGGAGTTCGGGGAGCTGTTTTTT. It is translated as CSASMREFGELFF. The chain is built from TRBV20-1 and TRBJ2-2, with TRBD2 as a possible D gene (5 bases). V shed 3 bases and J shed 7 bases, with 12 bases lying between them. The length of the CDR3 is 13 residues. In germline, CDR1 is DFQATT, CDR2 SNEGSKA (reference sequence).

This clonotype was counted a few times. This chain links TRBV4-1 with TRBJ2-7; D may be TRBD2 (5 bases). The CDR3 totals 14 residues. Per the germline V gene, CDR1 is MGHRA and CDR2 is YSYEKL. Trimming removed 3 bases from V and 2 bases from J, with 11 bases in between. The CDR3 spells CASSHQGRPYEQYF. The CDR3 DNA follows: TGCGCCAGCAGCCATCAAGGGAGACCCTACGAGCAGTACTTC.